These T cell receptor beta chains were read from a single sample in a study of breast tumors, draining lymph nodes, adjacent tissues. TCRdb ran MiXCR on the multiplex PCR reads and lists one entry per CDR3 protein. The data show around 100,000 distinct CDR3 sequences, 21% seen once. What was sequenced was axillary lymph node tissue. The receptor set was obtained from a female donor with breast cancer. Some clones in this sample may be carry-over from other donors' samples. The CDR3 runs from the conserved cysteine through the conserved F or W. The D gene is left open where the match is weak. Only some rows state a clone size, as once, few, many or a class for expanded clones.

v_call,d_call,cdr3_length,j_call,clone_size,cdr3_aa
TRBV20-1,TRBD1,15,TRBJ2-5,many,CSARGTGGLGETQYF
TRBV10-3,TRBD2,16,TRBJ2-1,many,CAISEGSGGPYNEQFF
TRBV5-8,TRBD2,12,TRBJ2-7,many,CASSRTRREQYF
TRBV9,TRBD2,16,TRBJ2-1,many,CASSVDLAGVFNEQFF
TRBV7-9,NA,16,TRBJ1-3,many,CASSLQQKYSGNTIYF
TRBV6-1,NA,15,TRBJ2-3,many,CASSDRKTSTDTQYF
TRBV5-1,TRBD2,21,TRBJ2-7,many,CASSFYGPTTQLAGVYDEQYF
TRBV10-2,NA,12,TRBJ1-1,NA,CASSQGGTEAFF
TRBV2,NA,12,TRBJ2-7,many,CASRADFYEQYF
TRBV6-6,TRBD1,14,TRBJ2-2,many,CASRDREVVGELFF